This T cell receptor (beta chain) was retrieved from a study of CD8 T cells in ankylosing spondylitis. Whole-study findings and limits: Made up of 7 to 9 highly homologous variants, a TCR beta motif appeared characteristic of ankylosing spondylitis blood. As reported, disease-linked clones showed significant enrichment in matched ankylosing spondylitis synovial fluid. Disease-associated clones were CD8+ and fairly uncommon in peripheral blood.

Quantitative barcoded 5'-RACE was used to prepare TCR beta libraries. Via MiXCR, TCRdb re-called the 5' RACE reads, giving one row per CDR3 protein. The sample lists 350,000 to 450,000 distinct CDR3 sequences; about 20% were seen once. V was pared by 3 bases and J by 4 bases, with 10 bases between. This CDR3 is 13 amino acids long. CDR1 SGHAT and CDR2 FQNNGV come from the germline V gene. As to this clonotype: Its cognate antigen is unknown.

This sequence originates from a male donor with ankylosing spondylitis or in good health (not recorded which). The chain combines TRBV11-2 with TRBJ2-7; weak D call: TRBD2 (5 bases). Sequences were obtained from blood, either unsorted or a sorted T cell fraction (not recorded which). CDR3 sequence reads: CASSFRLAYEQYF. The DNA for the CDR3 is TGTGCCAGCAGCTTTAGGCTAGCTTACGAGCAGTACTTC.